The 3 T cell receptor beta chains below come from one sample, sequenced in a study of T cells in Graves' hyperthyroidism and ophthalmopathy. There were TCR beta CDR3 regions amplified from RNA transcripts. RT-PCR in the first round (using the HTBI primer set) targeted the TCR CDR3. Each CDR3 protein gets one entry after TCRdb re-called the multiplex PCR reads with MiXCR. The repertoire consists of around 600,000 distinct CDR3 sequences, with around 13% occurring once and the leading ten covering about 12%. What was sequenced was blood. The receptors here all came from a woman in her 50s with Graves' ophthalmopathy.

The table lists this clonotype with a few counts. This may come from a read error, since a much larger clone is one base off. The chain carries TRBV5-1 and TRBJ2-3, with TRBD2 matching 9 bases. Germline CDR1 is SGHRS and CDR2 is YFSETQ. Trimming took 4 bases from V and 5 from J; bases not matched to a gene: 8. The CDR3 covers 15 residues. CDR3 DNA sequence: TGCGCCAGCAGCATGACTAGCGGATTAGGAGATACGCAGTATTTT. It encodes CASSMTSGLGDTQYF.

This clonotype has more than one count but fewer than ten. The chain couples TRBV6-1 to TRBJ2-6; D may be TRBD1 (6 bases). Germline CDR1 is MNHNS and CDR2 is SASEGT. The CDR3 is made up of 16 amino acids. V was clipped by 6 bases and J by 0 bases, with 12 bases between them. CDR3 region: CASRNRVRSGANVLTF. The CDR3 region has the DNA TGTGCCAGCAGGAACAGGGTACGCTCTGGGGCCAACGTCCTGACTTTC.

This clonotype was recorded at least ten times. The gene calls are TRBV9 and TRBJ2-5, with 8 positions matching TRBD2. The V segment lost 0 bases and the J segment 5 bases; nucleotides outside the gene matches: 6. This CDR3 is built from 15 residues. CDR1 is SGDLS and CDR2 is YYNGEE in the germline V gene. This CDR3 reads CASSVASGRGETQYF. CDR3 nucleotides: TGTGCCAGCAGCGTAGCAAGCGGGAGAGGGGAGACCCAGTACTTC.